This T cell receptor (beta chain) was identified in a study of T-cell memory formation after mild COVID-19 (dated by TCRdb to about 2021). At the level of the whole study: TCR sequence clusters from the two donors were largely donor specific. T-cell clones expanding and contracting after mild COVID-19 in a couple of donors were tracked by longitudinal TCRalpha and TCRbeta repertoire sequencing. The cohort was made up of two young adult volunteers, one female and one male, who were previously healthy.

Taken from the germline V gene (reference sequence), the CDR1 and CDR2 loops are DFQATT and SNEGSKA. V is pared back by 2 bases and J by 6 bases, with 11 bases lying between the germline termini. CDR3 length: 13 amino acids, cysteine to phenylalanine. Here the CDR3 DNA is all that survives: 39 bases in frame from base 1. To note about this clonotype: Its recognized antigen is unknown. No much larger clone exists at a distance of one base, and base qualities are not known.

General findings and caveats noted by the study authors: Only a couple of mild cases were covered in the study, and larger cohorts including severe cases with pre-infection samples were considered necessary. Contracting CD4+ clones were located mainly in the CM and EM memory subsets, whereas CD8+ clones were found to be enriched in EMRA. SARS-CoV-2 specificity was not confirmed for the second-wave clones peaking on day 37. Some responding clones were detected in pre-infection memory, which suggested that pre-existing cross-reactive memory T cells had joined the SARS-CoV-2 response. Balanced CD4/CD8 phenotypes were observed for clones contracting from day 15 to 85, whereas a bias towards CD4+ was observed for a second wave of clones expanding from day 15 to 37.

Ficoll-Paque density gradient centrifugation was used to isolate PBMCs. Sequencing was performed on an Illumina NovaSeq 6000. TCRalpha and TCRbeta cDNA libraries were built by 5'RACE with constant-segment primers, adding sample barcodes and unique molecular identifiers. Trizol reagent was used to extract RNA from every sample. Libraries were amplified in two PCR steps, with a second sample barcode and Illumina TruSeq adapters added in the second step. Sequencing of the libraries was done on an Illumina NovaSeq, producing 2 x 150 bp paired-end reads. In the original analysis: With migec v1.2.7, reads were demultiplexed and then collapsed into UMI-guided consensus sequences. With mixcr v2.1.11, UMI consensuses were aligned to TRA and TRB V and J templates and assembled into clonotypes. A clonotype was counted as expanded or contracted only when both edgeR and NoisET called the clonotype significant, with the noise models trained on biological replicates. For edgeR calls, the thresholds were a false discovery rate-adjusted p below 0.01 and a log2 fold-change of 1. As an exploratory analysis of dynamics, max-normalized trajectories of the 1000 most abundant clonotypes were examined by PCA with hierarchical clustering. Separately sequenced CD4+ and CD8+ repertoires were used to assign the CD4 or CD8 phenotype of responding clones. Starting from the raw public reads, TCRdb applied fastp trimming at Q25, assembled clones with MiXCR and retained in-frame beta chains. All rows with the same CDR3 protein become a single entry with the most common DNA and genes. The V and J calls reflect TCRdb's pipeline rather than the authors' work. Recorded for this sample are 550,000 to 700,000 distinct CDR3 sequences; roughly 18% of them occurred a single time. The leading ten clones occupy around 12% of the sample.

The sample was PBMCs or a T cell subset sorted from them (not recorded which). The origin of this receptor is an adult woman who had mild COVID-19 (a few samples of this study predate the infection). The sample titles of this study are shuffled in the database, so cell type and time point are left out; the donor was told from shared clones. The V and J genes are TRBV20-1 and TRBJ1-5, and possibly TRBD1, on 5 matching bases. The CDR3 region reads CSARIGATQPQHF. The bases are TGCAGTGCTAGAATCGGGGCAACTCAGCCCCAGCATTTT.